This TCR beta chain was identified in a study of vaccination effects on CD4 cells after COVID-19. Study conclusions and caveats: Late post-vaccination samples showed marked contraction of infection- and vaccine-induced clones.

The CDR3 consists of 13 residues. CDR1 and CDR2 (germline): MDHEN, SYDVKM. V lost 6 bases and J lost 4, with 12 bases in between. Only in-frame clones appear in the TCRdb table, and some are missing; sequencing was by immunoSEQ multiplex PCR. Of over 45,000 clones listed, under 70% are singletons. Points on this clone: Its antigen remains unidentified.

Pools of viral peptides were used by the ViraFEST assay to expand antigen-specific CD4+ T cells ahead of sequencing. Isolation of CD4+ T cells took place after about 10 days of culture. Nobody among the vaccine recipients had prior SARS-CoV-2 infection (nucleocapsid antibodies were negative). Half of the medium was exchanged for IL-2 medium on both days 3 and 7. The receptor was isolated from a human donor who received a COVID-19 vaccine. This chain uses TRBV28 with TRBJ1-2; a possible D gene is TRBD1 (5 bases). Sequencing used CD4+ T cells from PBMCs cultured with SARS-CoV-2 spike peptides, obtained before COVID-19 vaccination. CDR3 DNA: TGTGCCAGCAGGAGCAGGGAGGTCTATGGCTACACCTTC. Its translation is CASRSREVYGYTF.